This record covers a single T cell receptor (beta chain). The record originates from a study of blood T cell repertoires in COVID-19. Overall study context: The United States, Italy and Spain supplied acute and convalescent COVID-19 samples. T cells, B-cell-depleted T cells, or PBMCs provided the cDNA or gDNA that served as material.

The method was immunoSEQ multiplex PCR; TCRdb's version includes in-frame clones alone and lacks a portion of them. Of around 220,000 clones listed, 65% to 80% were seen once; the top ten hold 4% to 4.5%. The receptor's source is a woman between 40 and 55 years old with active or convalescent COVID-19. Sequencing input: peripheral blood.

The CDR3 is CASSVGGQGPGYTF. The CDR3 nucleotides read TGTGCCAGCAGCGTAGGGGGACAGGGCCCTGGCTACACCTTC. The rearrangement uses TRBV9 and TRBJ1-2, with 9 bases fitting TRBD1. Germline V gene lookup returns CDR1 SGDLS and CDR2 YYNGEE. V was pared by 0 bases and J by 7 bases, with 4 bases of the junction left unmatched. The CDR3 runs to 14 residues. The full variable domain, completed using reference TRBV9 and TRBJ1-2, is DSGVTQTPKHLITATGQRVTLRCSPRSGDLSVYWYQQSLDQGLQFLIQYYNGEERAKGNILERFSAQQFPDLHSELNLSSLELGDSALYFCASSVGGQGPGYTFGSGTRLTVV.